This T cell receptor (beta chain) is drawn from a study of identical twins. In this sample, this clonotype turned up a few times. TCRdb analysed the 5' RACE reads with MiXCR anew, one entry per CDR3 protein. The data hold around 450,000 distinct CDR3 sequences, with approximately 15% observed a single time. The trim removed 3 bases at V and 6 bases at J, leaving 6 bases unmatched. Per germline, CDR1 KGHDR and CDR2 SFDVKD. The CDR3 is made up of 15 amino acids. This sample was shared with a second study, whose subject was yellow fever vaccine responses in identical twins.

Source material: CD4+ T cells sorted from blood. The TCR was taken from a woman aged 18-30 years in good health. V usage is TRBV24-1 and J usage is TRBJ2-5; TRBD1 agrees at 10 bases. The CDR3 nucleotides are TGTGCCACCAGTGATCCGGGACAGGGGTTGCAGACCCAGTACTTC. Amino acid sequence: CATSDPGQGLQTQYF.